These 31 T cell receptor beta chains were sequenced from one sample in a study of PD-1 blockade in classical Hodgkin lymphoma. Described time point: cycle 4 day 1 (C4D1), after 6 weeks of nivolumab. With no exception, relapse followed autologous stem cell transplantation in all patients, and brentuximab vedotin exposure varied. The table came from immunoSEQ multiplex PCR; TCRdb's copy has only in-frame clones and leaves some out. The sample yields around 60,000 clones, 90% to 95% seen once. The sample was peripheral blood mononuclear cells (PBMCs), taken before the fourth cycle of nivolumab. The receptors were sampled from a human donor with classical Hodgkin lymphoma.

Here the CDR3 reads CASSQGAAPLYEQYF. In DNA form, the CDR3 reads TGTGCCAGCAGCCAAGGGGCAGCCCCTTTATACGAGCAGTACTTC. This chain links TRBV4-2 with TRBJ2-7, with no clear D. The CDR3 is 15 amino acids. CDR1 and CDR2 from the germline V gene are LGHNA and YNFKEQ. The germline V and J ends were trimmed by 1 base and 4 bases, with 14 bases remaining between them.

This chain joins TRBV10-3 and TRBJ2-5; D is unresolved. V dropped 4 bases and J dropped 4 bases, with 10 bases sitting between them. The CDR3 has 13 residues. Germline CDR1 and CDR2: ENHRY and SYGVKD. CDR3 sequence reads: CAISGTTGETQYF. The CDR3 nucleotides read TGTGCCATCAGTGGGACGACTGGAGAGACCCAGTACTTC.

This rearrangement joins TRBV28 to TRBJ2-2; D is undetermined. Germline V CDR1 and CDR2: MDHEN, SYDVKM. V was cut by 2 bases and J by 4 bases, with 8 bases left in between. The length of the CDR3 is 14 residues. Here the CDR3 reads CASSLTLLTGELFF. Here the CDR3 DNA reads TGTGCCAGCAGTTTAACCCTACTCACCGGGGAGCTGTTTTTT.

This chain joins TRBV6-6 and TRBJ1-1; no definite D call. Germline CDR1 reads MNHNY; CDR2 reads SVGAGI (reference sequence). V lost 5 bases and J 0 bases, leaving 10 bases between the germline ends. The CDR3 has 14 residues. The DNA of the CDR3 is TGTGCCAGCAGTAAAAAGGGAATGAACACTGAAGCTTTCTTT. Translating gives CASSKKGMNTEAFF.

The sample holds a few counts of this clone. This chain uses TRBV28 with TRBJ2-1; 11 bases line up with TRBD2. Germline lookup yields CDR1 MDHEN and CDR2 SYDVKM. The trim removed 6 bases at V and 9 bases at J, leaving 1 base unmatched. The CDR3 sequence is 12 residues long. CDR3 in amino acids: CASRTSGIEQFF. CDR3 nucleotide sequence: TGTGCCAGCAGGACTAGCGGGATTGAGCAGTTCTTC.

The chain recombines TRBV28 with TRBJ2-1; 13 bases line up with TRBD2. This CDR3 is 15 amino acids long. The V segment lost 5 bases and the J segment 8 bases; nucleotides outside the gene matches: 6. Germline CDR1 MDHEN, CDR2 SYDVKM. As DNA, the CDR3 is TGTGCCAGCAGTGCCGGGACTAGCGGGATCGATGAGCAGTTCTTC. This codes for CASSAGTSGIDEQFF.

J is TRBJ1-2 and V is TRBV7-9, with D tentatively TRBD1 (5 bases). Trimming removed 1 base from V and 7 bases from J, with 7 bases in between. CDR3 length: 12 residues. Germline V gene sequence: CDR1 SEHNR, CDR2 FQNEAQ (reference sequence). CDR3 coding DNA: TGTGCCAGCAGCTTAGTTGGGGCTGGCTACACCTTC. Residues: CASSLVGAGYTF.

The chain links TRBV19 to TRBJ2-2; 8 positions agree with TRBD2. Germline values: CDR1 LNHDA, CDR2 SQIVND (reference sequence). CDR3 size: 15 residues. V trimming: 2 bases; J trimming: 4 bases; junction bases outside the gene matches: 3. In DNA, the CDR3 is TGTGCCAGTAGTATAAGCGGGGGAGGCACCGGGGAGCTGTTTTTT. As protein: CASSISGGGTGELFF.

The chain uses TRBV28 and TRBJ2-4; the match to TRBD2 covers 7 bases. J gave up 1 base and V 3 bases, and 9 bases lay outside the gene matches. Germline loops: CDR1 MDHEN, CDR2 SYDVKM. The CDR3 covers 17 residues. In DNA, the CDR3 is TGTGCCAGCAGTTTTAGGGGAGAGGGAGGGGCCAAAAACATTCAGTACTTC. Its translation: CASSFRGEGGAKNIQYF.

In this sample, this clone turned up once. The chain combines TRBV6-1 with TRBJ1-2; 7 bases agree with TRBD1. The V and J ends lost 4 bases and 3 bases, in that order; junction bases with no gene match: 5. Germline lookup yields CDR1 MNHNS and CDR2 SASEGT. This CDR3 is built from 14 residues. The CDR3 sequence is CASSAGQAYYGYTF. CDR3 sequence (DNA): TGTGCCAGCAGTGCCGGACAGGCCTACTATGGCTACACCTTC.

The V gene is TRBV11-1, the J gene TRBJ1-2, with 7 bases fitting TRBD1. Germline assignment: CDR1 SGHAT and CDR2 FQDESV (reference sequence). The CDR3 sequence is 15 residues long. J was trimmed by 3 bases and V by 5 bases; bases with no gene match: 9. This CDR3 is CASSPRTGEDYGYTF. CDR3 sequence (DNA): TGTGCCAGCAGCCCCAGGACAGGAGAAGACTATGGCTACACCTTC.

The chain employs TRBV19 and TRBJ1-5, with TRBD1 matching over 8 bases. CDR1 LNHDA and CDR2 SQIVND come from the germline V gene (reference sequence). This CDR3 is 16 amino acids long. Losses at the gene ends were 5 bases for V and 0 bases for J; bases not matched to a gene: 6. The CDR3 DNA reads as TGTGCCAGTAGTTATGGACAGGGATATAGCAATCAGCCCCAGCATTTT. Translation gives CASSYGQGYSNQPQHF.

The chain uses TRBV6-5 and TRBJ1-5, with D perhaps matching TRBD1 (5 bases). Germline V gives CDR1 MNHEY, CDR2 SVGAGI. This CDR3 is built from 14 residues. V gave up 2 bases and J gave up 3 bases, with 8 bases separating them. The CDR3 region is CASSYGGSNQPQHF. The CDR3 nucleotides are TGTGCCAGCAGTTACGGGGGGTCCAATCAGCCCCAGCATTTT.

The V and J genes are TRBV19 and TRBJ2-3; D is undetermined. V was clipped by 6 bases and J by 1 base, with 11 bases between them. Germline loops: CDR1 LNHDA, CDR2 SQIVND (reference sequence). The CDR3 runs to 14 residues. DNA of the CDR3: TGTGCCAGTAGACAAGAAAAGGGCACAGATACGCAGTATTTT. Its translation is CASRQEKGTDTQYF.

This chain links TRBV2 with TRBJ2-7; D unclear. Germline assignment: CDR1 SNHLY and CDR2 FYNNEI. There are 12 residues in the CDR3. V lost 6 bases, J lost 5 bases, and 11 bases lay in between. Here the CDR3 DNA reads TGTGCCAGCAGGAAGATGTCTAACGAGCAGTACTTC. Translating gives CASRKMSNEQYF.

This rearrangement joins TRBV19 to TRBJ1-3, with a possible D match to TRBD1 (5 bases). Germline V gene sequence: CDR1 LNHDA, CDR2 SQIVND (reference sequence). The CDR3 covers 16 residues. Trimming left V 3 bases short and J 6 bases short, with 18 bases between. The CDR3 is CASSMDGTVGKNTIYF. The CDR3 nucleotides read TGTGCCAGTAGTATGGACGGGACGGTGGGGAAAAACACCATATATTTT.

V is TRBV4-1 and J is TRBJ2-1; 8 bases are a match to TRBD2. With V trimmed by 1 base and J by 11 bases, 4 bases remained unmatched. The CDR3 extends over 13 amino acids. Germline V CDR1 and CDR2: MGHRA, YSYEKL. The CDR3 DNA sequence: TGCGCCAGCAGCCAAGGGACTAGCCATCAGCAGTTCTTC. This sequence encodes CASSQGTSHQQFF.

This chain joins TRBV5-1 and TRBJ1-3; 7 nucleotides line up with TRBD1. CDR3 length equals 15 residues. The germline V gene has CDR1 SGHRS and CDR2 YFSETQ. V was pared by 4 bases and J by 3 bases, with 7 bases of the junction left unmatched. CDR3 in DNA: TGCGCCAGCAGCAACCCCGGGACAGTTGGAAACACCATATATTTT. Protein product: CASSNPGTVGNTIYF.

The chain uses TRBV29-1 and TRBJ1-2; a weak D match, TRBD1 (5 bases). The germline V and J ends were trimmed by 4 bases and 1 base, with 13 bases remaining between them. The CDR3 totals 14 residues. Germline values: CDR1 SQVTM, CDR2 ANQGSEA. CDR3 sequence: CSVVGAASNYGYTF. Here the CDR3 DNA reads TGCAGCGTTGTTGGGGCAGCGAGTAACTATGGCTACACCTTC.

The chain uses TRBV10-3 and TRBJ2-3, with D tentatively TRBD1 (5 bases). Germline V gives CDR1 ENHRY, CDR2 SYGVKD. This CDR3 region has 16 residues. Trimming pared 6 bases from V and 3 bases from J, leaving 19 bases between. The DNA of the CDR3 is TGTGCCATCAGCCGACAGATCGTGGGTGCGACAGATACGCAGTATTTT. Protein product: CAISRQIVGATDTQYF.

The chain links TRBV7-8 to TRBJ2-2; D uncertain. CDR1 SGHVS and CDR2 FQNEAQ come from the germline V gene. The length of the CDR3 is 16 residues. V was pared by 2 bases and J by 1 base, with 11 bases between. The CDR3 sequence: CASSLSRVWNTGELFF. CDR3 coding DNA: TGTGCCAGCAGCTTAAGTCGGGTTTGGAACACCGGGGAGCTGTTTTTT.

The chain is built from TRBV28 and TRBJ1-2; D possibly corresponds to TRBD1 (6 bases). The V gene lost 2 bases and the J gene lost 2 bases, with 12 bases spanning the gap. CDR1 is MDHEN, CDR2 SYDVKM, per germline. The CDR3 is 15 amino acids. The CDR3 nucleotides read TGTGCCAGCAGTTTAGCAGGGGCGGCCAACTATGGCTACACCTTC. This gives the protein CASSLAGAANYGYTF.

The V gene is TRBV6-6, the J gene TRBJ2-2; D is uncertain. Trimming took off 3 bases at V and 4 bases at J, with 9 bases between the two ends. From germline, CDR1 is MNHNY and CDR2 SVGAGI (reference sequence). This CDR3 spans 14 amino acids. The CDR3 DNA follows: TGTGCCAGCAGTTATACAGCCCGCACCGGGGAGCTGTTTTTT. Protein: CASSYTARTGELFF.

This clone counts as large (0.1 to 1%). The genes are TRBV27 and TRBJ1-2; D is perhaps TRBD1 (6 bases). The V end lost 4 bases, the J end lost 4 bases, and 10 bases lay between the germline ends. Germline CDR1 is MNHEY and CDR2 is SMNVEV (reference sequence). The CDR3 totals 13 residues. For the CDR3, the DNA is TGTGCCAGCAGTTCTCAGGGGAGCTATGGCTACACCTTC. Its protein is CASSSQGSYGYTF.

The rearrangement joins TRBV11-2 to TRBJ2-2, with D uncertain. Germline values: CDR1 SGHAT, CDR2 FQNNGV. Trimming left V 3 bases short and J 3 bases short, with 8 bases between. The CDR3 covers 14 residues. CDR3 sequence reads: CASSFNYHTGELFF. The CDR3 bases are TGTGCCAGCAGCTTTAACTACCACACCGGGGAGCTGTTTTTT.

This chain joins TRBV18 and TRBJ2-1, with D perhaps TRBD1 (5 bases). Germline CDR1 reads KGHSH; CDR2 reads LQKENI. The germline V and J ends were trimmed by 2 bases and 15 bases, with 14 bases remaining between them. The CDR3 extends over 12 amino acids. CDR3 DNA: TGTGCCAGCTCACCAGACTTAGGGGTGGGGTTCTTC. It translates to CASSPDLGVGFF.

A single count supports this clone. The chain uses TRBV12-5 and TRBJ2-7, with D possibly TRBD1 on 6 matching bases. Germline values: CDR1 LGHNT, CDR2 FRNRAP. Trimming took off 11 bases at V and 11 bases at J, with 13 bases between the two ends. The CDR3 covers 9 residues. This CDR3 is CAGWDTKYF. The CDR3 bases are TGTGCTGGATGGGACACCAAGTACTTC.

The CDR3 here is CATSREGNRGLTEAFF. The CDR3 nucleotides are TGTGCCACCAGCAGAGAGGGGAACAGGGGGCTCACTGAAGCTTTCTTT. The chain links TRBV15 to TRBJ1-1, with 9 bases that match TRBD1. V dropped 0 bases and J dropped 4; count of bases not matched to a gene: 6. Germline loops: CDR1 LNHNV, CDR2 YYDKDF (reference sequence). The CDR3 totals 16 residues.

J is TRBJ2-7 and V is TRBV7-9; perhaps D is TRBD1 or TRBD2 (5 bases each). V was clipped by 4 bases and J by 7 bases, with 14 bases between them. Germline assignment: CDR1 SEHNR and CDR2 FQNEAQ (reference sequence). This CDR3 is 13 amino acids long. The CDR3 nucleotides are TGTGCCAGCAGCTCGGGACGGTATAGGGAGCAGTACTTC. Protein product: CASSSGRYREQYF. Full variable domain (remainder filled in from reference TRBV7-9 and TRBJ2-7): DTGVSQNPRHKITKRGQNVTFRCDPISEHNRLYWYRQTLGQGPEFLTYFQNEAQLEKSRLLSDRFSAERPKGSFSTLEIQRTEQGDSAMYLCASSSGRYREQYFGPGTRLTVT.

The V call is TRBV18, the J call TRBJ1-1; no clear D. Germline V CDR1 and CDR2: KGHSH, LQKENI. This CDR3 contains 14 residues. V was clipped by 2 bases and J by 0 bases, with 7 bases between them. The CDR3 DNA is TGTGCCAGCTCACCAGGTAAACTGAACACTGAAGCTTTCTTT. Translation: CASSPGKLNTEAFF.

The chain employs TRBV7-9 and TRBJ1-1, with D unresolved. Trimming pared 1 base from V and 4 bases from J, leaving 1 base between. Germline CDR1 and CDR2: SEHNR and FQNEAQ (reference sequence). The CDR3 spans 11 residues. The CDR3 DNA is TGTGCCAGCAGCTTAGGCACTGAAGCTTTCTTT. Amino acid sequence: CASSLGTEAFF.